This T cell receptor beta chain is drawn from a study of cytomegalovirus exposure and HLA in healthy donors. A remark on this clone: Its antigen remains unidentified.

Researchers ran the PCR with 60 Vbeta and 13 Jbeta primers. Profiled with immunoSEQ multiplex PCR; TCRdb holds only in-frame clones, not every one. The sample carries about 110,000 clones, 73% recorded once. V lost 5 bases to trimming and J lost 1 base, with 15 bases between them. The CDR3 totals 15 residues. Germline V lookup: CDR1 MNHEY, CDR2 SVGAGI. Study results and limitations: Cytomegalovirus-associated TCR beta chains were listed, numbering under 200. Immune exposure information available was restricted to CMV serostatus.

What was sequenced was PBMCs. The sequence was obtained from a woman in her twenties or thirties in good health and CMV-seronegative. V and J are TRBV6-5 and TRBJ2-7; D perhaps matches TRBD2 (5 bases). CDR3 nucleotides: TGTGCCAGCAGTCTCCTCGGAGGCAGTTCCTACGAGCAGTACTTC. Protein product: CASSLLGGSSYEQYF.